Shown below are 15 T cell receptor beta chains from a single sample sequenced in a study of T cell responses to AZD1222 COVID-19 vaccine. Method: immunoSEQ multiplex PCR; TCRdb's copy keeps in-frame clones and lacks some. The data contain about 73,000 clones, approximately 89% of them seen just once; the ten biggest clones take up 15% to 20%. The material sequenced was peripheral blood, taken on day 0 of AZD1222 vaccination. These receptor sequences come from an adult in good health.

The V gene is TRBV10-3, the J gene TRBJ2-7, with D unresolved. Germline loops: CDR1 ENHRY, CDR2 SYGVKD. The ends were cut back, 10 bases at V and 3 bases at J, with 19 bases in the middle. This CDR3 region has 14 residues. CDR3 nucleotides: TGTGCCACATCCGCGGTCGGGCAGTTCTACGAGCAGTACTTC. Translated, it gives CATSAVGQFYEQYF.

The chain combines TRBV4-1 with TRBJ2-7; D might be TRBD2 (5 bases). The CDR3 consists of 15 residues. Germline V gene lookup returns CDR1 MGHRA and CDR2 YSYEKL. V lost 0 bases and J lost 0, with 9 bases in between. Here the CDR3 reads CASSQDRGSSYEQYF. The CDR3 coding sequence is TGCGCCAGCAGCCAAGACCGAGGGAGCTCCTACGAGCAGTACTTC.

The chain links TRBV29-1 to TRBJ2-4; the match to TRBD2 covers 11 bases. In germline, CDR1 is SQVTM, CDR2 ANQGSEA. CDR3 length: 12 amino acids. V lost 7 bases to trimming and J lost 6 bases; unmatched junction nucleotides: 2. CDR3 in amino acids: CSGGLAANIQYF. The CDR3 DNA sequence: TGCAGCGGGGGACTAGCGGCAAACATTCAGTACTTC.

The rearrangement joins TRBV7-9 to TRBJ1-5, with D perhaps TRBD1 (5 bases). The CDR3 sequence is 13 residues long. Germline loops: CDR1 SEHNR, CDR2 FQNEAQ (reference sequence). The germline V and J ends were trimmed by 5 bases and 5 bases, with 10 bases remaining between them. In nucleotides, the CDR3 is TGTGCCAGCAGCGTCGAAGGGGATCAGCCCCAGCATTTT. It codes for CASSVEGDQPQHF.

The chain couples TRBV19 to TRBJ2-7; 11 positions match TRBD1. CDR3 length: 14 amino acids. V trimming: 5 bases; J trimming: 6 bases; junction bases outside the gene matches: 6. Germline V gene data show CDR1 as LNHDA and CDR2 as SQIVND (reference sequence). The CDR3 DNA follows: TGTGCCAGTAGTGGAGGACAGGGGGCGGGCGAGCAGTACTTC. This encodes CASSGGQGAGEQYF.

The chain uses TRBV27 and TRBJ2-7; D is possibly TRBD1 or TRBD2 (5 bases each). The CDR3 spans 13 residues. Looked up from germline, CDR1 is MNHEY and CDR2 is SMNVEV (reference sequence). V lost 5 bases and J 4 bases, leaving 12 bases between the germline ends. CDR3 DNA sequence: TGTGCCAGCAGTCCCCGGGGCCCTTACGAGCAGTACTTC. Translation: CASSPRGPYEQYF.

The J gene is TRBJ1-6, the V gene TRBV18; the D gene is possibly TRBD1 (6 bases). The CDR3 has 16 amino acids. Trimming took off 2 bases at V and 8 bases at J, with 16 bases between the two ends. CDR1 and CDR2 from the germline V gene are KGHSH and LQKENI. The chain's CDR3 is CASSPKADRPDSPLHF. Written as DNA, the CDR3 is TGTGCCAGCTCACCAAAAGCGGACAGACCGGATTCACCCCTCCACTTT.

The chain has TRBV19 and TRBJ2-3; 10 positions match TRBD1. This CDR3 region has 16 residues. Germline CDR1 and CDR2: LNHDA and SQIVND (reference sequence). V was clipped by 3 bases and J by 2 bases; unmatched bases: 5. For the CDR3, the DNA is TGTGCCAGTAGTATGGACAGGGGGGCCCACACAGATACGCAGTATTTT. This encodes CASSMDRGAHTDTQYF.

The gene calls are TRBV3-1 (or the pseudogene TRBV3-2) and TRBJ1-2; no reliable D call. The V end lost 4 bases, the J end lost 4 bases, and 10 bases lay between the germline ends. This CDR3 comprises 13 residues. CDR1 and CDR2 (germline): LGHDT, YNNKEL (reference sequence). The DNA of the CDR3 is TGTGCCAGCAGCCTCGGGCAGGCCTATGGCTACACCTTC. This codes for CASSLGQAYGYTF.

V is TRBV27 and J is TRBJ2-7, with TRBD1 matching 10 bases. This CDR3 is built from 15 residues. Germline V gives CDR1 MNHEY, CDR2 SMNVEV (reference sequence). Trimming took 6 bases from V and 3 from J; bases not matched to a gene: 8. The CDR3 loop reads CASSPGQGGLYEQYF. The CDR3 bases are TGTGCCAGCAGCCCCGGACAGGGGGGGCTCTACGAGCAGTACTTC.

This clone was observed once. The chain couples TRBV30 to TRBJ2-7; D might be TRBD2 (6 bases). The CDR3 consists of 13 residues. Per the germline V gene, CDR1 is GTSNPN and CDR2 is SVGIG (reference sequence). The V and J ends lost 8 bases and 2 bases respectively, with 16 bases between them. This CDR3 reads CAARGIPTYEQYF. The CDR3, as DNA: TGTGCCGCACGCGGGATCCCTACCTACGAGCAGTACTTC.

This chain uses TRBV2 with TRBJ2-7, with TRBD2 as a possible D gene (5 bases). The CDR3 totals 16 residues. CDR1 is SNHLY and CDR2 is FYNNEI in the germline V gene. Trimming shortened V by 6 bases and J by 3 bases, and 21 bases separated the two germline ends. This chain's CDR3 is CASRGLSERLIYEQYF. CDR3 in DNA: TGTGCCAGCAGGGGATTGTCGGAGCGACTAATCTACGAGCAGTACTTC. Looking up the rest from reference TRBV2 and TRBJ2-7 gives the full variable domain: EPEVTQTPSHQVTQMGQEVILRCVPISNHLYFYWYRQILGQKVEFLVSFYNNEISEKSEIFDDQFSVERPDGSNFTLKIRSTKLEDSAMYFCASRGLSERLIYEQYFGPGTRLTVT.

J is TRBJ1-2 and V is TRBV28; D is ambiguous. Germline values: CDR1 MDHEN, CDR2 SYDVKM. The CDR3 has 13 residues. Trimming removed 1 base from V and 7 bases from J, with 10 bases in between. The CDR3 is CASSLFMGPGYTF. For the CDR3, the DNA is TGTGCCAGCAGTTTATTCATGGGTCCTGGCTACACCTTC.

This sequence joins TRBV6-2 or TRBV6-3 and TRBJ2-7; D is uncertain. The CDR3 contains 11 residues. With 5 bases removed from V and 7 bases from J, the gap between germline ends came to 9 bases. The V gene's germline CDR1 is MNHEY and CDR2 SVGEGT. The CDR3 bases are TGTGCCAGCAGTAACCTCTGGGAGCAGTACTTC. Amino acid sequence: CASSNLWEQYF.

This clone showed up just once. The chain joins TRBV2 to TRBJ1-5; a weak D match, TRBD1 (5 bases). V shed 2 bases and J shed 9 bases, with 17 bases lying between them. The CDR3 spans 15 residues. Germline V lookup: CDR1 SNHLY, CDR2 FYNNEI. The CDR3 DNA follows: TGTGCCAGCAGTGAATTGTCGCAGGGTCTCCGGCCCCAGCATTTT. This gives the protein CASSELSQGLRPQHF.